This TCR beta chain was retrieved from a study of a mutant IDH1 vaccine in newly diagnosed glioma (dated by TCRdb to 2020 to 2022). A note on the overall study: Across visits V03 through V10, patients got a total of eight vaccinations, given in weeks 1, 3, 5, 7, 11, 15, 19 and 23. For exploratory analyses, longitudinal TCRB deep sequencing was carried out in approximately 25 treated patients wherever samples were available. Peripheral blood was collected at six visits: V03 (baseline), V05, V07, V10, V12 and V13. Of the roughly 32 patients who were treated, about 60% were male and about 40% were female, and the mean age was about 40 years. Prior to enrollment, patients had been given standard therapy consisting of radiotherapy alone, temozolomide alone, or radiochemotherapy with temozolomide, with the combination given to most patients. Vaccination started 4-6 weeks after radiotherapy alone, or was given together with temozolomide cycles in the groups whose treatment included chemotherapy. Overall results and qualifications from the work: PBMC samples for TCRB deep sequencing were selected based on availability. Vaccine-induced immune responses across multiple MHC alleles were detected in 90% to 95% of patients. Pseudoprogression seemed to be unrelated to changes in the top peripheral T cell clonotypes found by TCRB sequencing. The authors stated that sample limitations prevented analyses of patient blood samples from being reproduced.

The library was built by means of the immunoSEQ multiplex PCR assay. The hsTCRB Kit was used according to the manufacturer's protocol to amplify rearranged TCR beta chain sequences. TCRB libraries were sequenced on an Illumina MiSeq. Processing in the source paper ran as follows. Demultiplexing, trimming and gene mapping were performed with the kit vendor's proprietary platform. TCRdb obtained this table from immuneACCESS and retained in-frame rearrangements with V and J assigned. These tables miss some clones; where compared with another copy, unresolved V genes account for less than half of the shortfall, and the remainder is unexplained. The V and J calls and clone size come from that table; D and trimming were worked out from the DNA. This sample gives 100,000 to 150,000 clones in total; 80% of them show up just once. 5.5% of the sample is in the top ten clones. Reading the label with the study, this specimen's time point is: week 11, during vaccination. Each vaccine dose was 300 ug of a 20-mer mutant IDH1 peptide in Montanide, given subcutaneously with topical imiquimod. The donors had newly diagnosed IDH1-mutant astrocytomas of WHO grade 3 or 4 that showed loss of nuclear ATRX. The samples were drawn from NOA16, a multicentre, single-arm, open-label phase I trial in Germany that tested a mutant IDH1 peptide vaccine in humans for the first time. The DNeasy Blood and Tissue Kit was used to extract genomic DNA from EDTA blood for TCRB sequencing.

V is clipped by 0 bases and J by 6 bases, and the sequence between their germline boundaries is 6 bases long. The CDR3 starts with the cysteine, ends with the phenylalanine, and has 13 residues. Only the CDR3 DNA is retained, 39 bases long and in frame from the first base. CDR1 and CDR2 were assigned from the germline V gene (reference sequence) as LNHNV and YYDKDF. Of note for this clone: The antigen it recognizes is unknown. No per-base quality is available; no much larger clone lies one base away.

The sequence derives from a man aged 35 to 55 with glioma. Recombination linked TRBV15 to TRBJ2-1; the D gene is not confidently resolved. The sample consisted of PBMCs, taken from a glioma patient whose treatment included an IDH1 peptide vaccine. The DNA sequence follows: TGTGCCACCAGCAGAGAGGATCGCAATGAGCAGTTCTTC. This sequence encodes CATSREDRNEQFF.